The clone carrying this TCR beta chain has a handful of counts. These data come from a study of cytomegalovirus exposure and HLA in healthy donors. The V gene lost 5 bases and the J gene lost 5 bases, with 12 bases spanning the gap. Germline assignment: CDR1 SGHTA and CDR2 FQGNSA. This CDR3 is built from 13 residues. This PCR relied on a set of 60 Vbeta primers and 13 Jbeta primers. Using immunoSEQ multiplex PCR, the repertoire was profiled, and TCRdb retains in-frame clones only, with some absent. Among 200,000 to 300,000 clones listed, about 81% were seen once. The origin of this receptor is an older woman in good health and CMV-seropositive. This chain links TRBV7-2 with TRBJ1-2, with D possibly matching TRBD1 (5 bases). Sequenced material: PBMCs. In DNA, the CDR3 is TGTGCCAGCAGCCAACCTAGACAGTATGGCTACACCTTC. Translating gives CASSQPRQYGYTF.